The 26 T cell receptor beta chains in this list originate from one sample, sequenced in a study of cytomegalovirus exposure and HLA in healthy donors listed by TCRdb under 2017. The library was produced with the immunoSEQ multiplex PCR assay. For the multiplex PCR, a mixture combining 60 forward primers for TCR Vbeta segments and 13 reverse primers for TCR Jbeta segments was used. TCRdb provides this immuneACCESS table in a form limited to in-frame rearrangements. Some clones are lacking; in checked studies, under half of them reflect an unresolved V gene, and why the rest are absent is not known. Within this sample are 160,000 or so clones, with about 80% of them counted one time only. The top ten hold 1.3% of the sample. Sequencing was done on a sample of PBMCs. The receptors were sampled from a woman aged 45 to 65 in good health and CMV-seronegative.

The chain uses TRBV5-4 and TRBJ2-7, with a weak D call TRBD1 (5 bases). Germline V CDR1 and CDR2: SGHNT, YYREEE (reference sequence). V lost 2 bases and J lost 2, with 11 bases in between. This CDR3 has 14 amino acids. The DNA of the CDR3 is TGTGCCAGCAGCTTCCCGACAGCCCCCTACGAGCAGTACTTC. This gives the protein CASSFPTAPYEQYF.

The chain carries TRBV27 and TRBJ1-1; 7 positions match TRBD1. From germline, CDR1 is MNHEY and CDR2 SMNVEV (reference sequence). The CDR3 covers 13 residues. V gave up 11 bases and J gave up 4 bases; unmatched junction bases: 10. DNA of the CDR3: TGTGCCTCCAGGGGGGCGCGGATCACTGAAGCTTTCTTT. This gives the protein CASRGARITEAFF.

The chain joins TRBV5-1 to TRBJ1-1; 9 bases are shared with TRBD1. Germline CDR1 and CDR2: SGHRS and YFSETQ. V lost 2 bases, J lost 4 bases, and 3 bases stayed unmatched. The CDR3 contains 14 residues. CDR3 DNA sequence: TGCGCCAGCAGCTTTCAACAGGGGGCCACTGAAGCTTTCTTT. It translates to CASSFQQGATEAFF.

The chain has TRBV11-3 and TRBJ2-1; 7 bases are shared with TRBD2. The V gene's germline CDR1 is SGHNT and CDR2 YENEEA. This CDR3 region has 16 residues. The junction had 5 bases not matched to a gene; V was cut back by 3 bases and J by 0 bases. The CDR3 DNA sequence: TGTGCCAGCAGCTTCAGTCGGGGGGACTCCTACAATGAGCAGTTCTTC. It specifies CASSFSRGDSYNEQFF.

V gene TRBV5-1 combines with J gene TRBJ1-2, with D possibly matching TRBD1 (6 bases). This CDR3 is built from 15 residues. CDR1 is SGHRS, CDR2 YFSETQ, per germline. The V and J ends lost 0 bases and 11 bases respectively, with 20 bases between them. The CDR3 bases are TGCGCCAGCAGCTTGGGTGCAGGGGTCGAGCGTGGATACACCTTC. This encodes CASSLGAGVERGYTF.

This clone was found a few times. This rearrangement joins TRBV6-1 to TRBJ1-5; tentative D call: TRBD1 (6 bases). Germline-derived CDR1 and CDR2 are MNHNS and SASEGT. V was cut by 8 bases and J by 3 bases, with 26 bases left in between. This CDR3 spans 18 amino acids. The CDR3 reads CASGGGNADRLLNQPQHF. The CDR3 DNA sequence: TGTGCCAGCGGTGGGGGAAACGCGGACAGACTTCTCAATCAGCCCCAGCATTTT.

This chain uses TRBV7-9 with TRBJ2-1; TRBD2 might be the D (5 bases). Trimming took off 1 base at V and 0 bases at J, with 10 bases between the two ends. CDR1 and CDR2 (germline): SEHNR, FQNEAQ (reference sequence). This CDR3 is 16 amino acids long. CDR3 coding DNA: TGTGCCAGCAGCTTAGGTGGAGCGGTCTCCTACAATGAGCAGTTCTTC. It codes for CASSLGGAVSYNEQFF. The whole variable domain, filled in from reference TRBV7-9 and TRBJ2-1, reads DTGVSQNPRHKITKRGQNVTFRCDPISEHNRLYWYRQTLGQGPEFLTYFQNEAQLEKSRLLSDRFSAERPKGSFSTLEIQRTEQGDSAMYLCASSLGGAVSYNEQFFGPGTRLTVL.

The chain couples TRBV5-1 to TRBJ2-2; 10 bases agree with TRBD2. V lost 4 bases and J lost 4; bases outside the gene matches: 10. CDR1 is SGHRS, CDR2 YFSETQ, per germline. The CDR3 is 17 residues long. The CDR3, as DNA: TGCGCCAGCAGCCTCCTGGCGGCTAGCGGGAGCACCGGGGAGCTGTTTTTT. Its protein product is CASSLLAASGSTGELFF.

The rearrangement uses TRBV27 and TRBJ2-1; 13 bases line up with TRBD2. CDR3 length equals 19 residues. The V gene end was trimmed by 8 bases and the J gene end by 0 bases; junction bases not matched to a gene: 13. The V gene's germline CDR1 is MNHEY and CDR2 SMNVEV (reference sequence). Here the CDR3 DNA reads TGTGCCAGCGACCCACCGGGACTAGCGGGGCCGTCCTCCTACAATGAGCAGTTCTTC. Its protein product is CASDPPGLAGPSSYNEQFF.

The rearrangement links TRBV6-5 to TRBJ2-7, with 10 bases matching TRBD2. The CDR3 contains 15 residues. With V trimmed by 4 bases and J by 6 bases, 9 bases remained unmatched. Germline V gene sequence: CDR1 MNHEY, CDR2 SVGAGI. CDR3 region: CASSFERGGSAEQYF. The DNA of the CDR3 is TGTGCCAGCAGTTTTGAGCGGGGGGGATCCGCCGAGCAGTACTTC.

The chain is built from TRBV7-9 and TRBJ2-7; no firm D call. V was trimmed by 3 bases and J by 0 bases, leaving 9 bases between them. Germline V gives CDR1 SEHNR, CDR2 FQNEAQ (reference sequence). The CDR3 sequence is 14 residues long. The CDR3 DNA reads as TGTGCCAGCAGCTTCAGGTACGACTCCTACGAGCAGTACTTC. This sequence encodes CASSFRYDSYEQYF.

The chain recombines TRBV6-5 with TRBJ2-2, with D perhaps matching TRBD1 (5 bases). Between the trimmed V and J ends, which lost 0 bases and 5 bases, there was a span of 10 bases. Germline values: CDR1 MNHEY, CDR2 SVGAGI. The CDR3 has 15 amino acids. As DNA, the CDR3 is TGTGCCAGCAGTTACTCGACAGAGGCTACCGGGGAGCTGTTTTTT. Encoded protein: CASSYSTEATGELFF.

This rearrangement joins TRBV5-1 to TRBJ2-3, with TRBD2 matching over 8 bases. The germline CDR1 and CDR2 sequences are SGHRS and YFSETQ. Trimming took 3 bases from V and 2 from J; bases not matched to a gene: 5. The CDR3 totals 15 residues. This CDR3 reads CASSSPGLDTDTQYF. The CDR3 DNA reads TGCGCCAGCAGCTCTCCGGGACTAGACACAGATACGCAGTATTTT.

This clone was detected once. The V gene is TRBV4-3, the J gene TRBJ1-2; 7 nucleotides line up with TRBD1. The V and J ends lost 4 bases and 0 bases, in that order; junction bases with no gene match: 8. The germline V gene encodes CDR1 LGHNA and CDR2 YSLEER. The CDR3 is made up of 16 amino acids. DNA of the CDR3: TGCGCCAGCAGCCCTTCTCAGACAGGGTCTAACTATGGCTACACCTTC. This sequence encodes CASSPSQTGSNYGYTF.

This clone has a single count. The chain joins TRBV7-2 to TRBJ2-1; 9 bases match TRBD1. Germline V gene lookup returns CDR1 SGHTA and CDR2 FQGNSA. CDR3 length: 15 residues. V was pared by 1 base and J by 12 bases, with 10 bases of the junction left unmatched. The CDR3 loop is CASSLGGTGNIVQFF. In DNA, the CDR3 is TGTGCCAGCAGCTTAGGTGGGACAGGGAATATTGTGCAGTTCTTC.

The chain uses TRBV28 and TRBJ2-2, with TRBD1 identical over 7 bases. Germline CDR1 is MDHEN and CDR2 is SYDVKM. The CDR3 covers 16 residues. J was trimmed by 6 bases and V by 2 bases; bases with no gene match: 9. CDR3: CASSLAPWTGPGELFF. The CDR3 coding sequence is TGTGCCAGCAGTTTAGCCCCCTGGACAGGTCCCGGGGAGCTGTTTTTT.

This chain uses TRBV7-9 with TRBJ2-7, with a possible D match to TRBD1 (6 bases). This CDR3 spans 16 amino acids. The V gene's germline CDR1 is SEHNR and CDR2 FQNEAQ (reference sequence). Deletions cut 5 bases from V and 3 bases from J, with 20 bases between. The CDR3 region has the DNA TGTGCCAGCAGCCCCGCTGGGGGACACAGTCACTACGAGCAGTACTTC. It encodes CASSPAGGHSHYEQYF.

Here the CDR3 DNA reads TGTGCCAGCAGCTTAGACAGGGGGGATTACGAGCAGTACTTC. This translates into CASSLDRGDYEQYF. This chain uses TRBV7-2 with TRBJ2-7; 8 bases line up with TRBD1. There are 14 residues in the CDR3. CDR1 is SGHTA, CDR2 FQGNSA, per germline. V lost 1 base to trimming and J lost 4 bases; unmatched junction nucleotides: 3.

This chain uses TRBV7-2 with TRBJ2-1; 9 bases fit TRBD2. The CDR3 consists of 18 residues. J lost 7 bases, V lost 3 bases, and 16 bases had no gene match. Germline CDR1 reads SGHTA; CDR2 reads FQGNSA. The CDR3 spells CASSFQREAGGRSNEQFF. The CDR3 DNA reads as TGTGCCAGCAGCTTTCAAAGGGAGGCGGGAGGGCGGAGTAATGAGCAGTTCTTC.

This clone came up a few times. The chain uses TRBV5-1 and TRBJ1-1, with D tentatively TRBD1 (6 bases). Deletions cut 3 bases from V and 6 bases from J, with 9 bases between. The CDR3 has 12 residues. The germline CDR1 and CDR2 sequences are SGHRS and YFSETQ. CDR3 protein: CASSSTGSEAFF. The CDR3 DNA reads TGCGCCAGCAGCTCCACAGGGTCTGAAGCTTTCTTT.

The chain recombines TRBV6-1 with TRBJ2-1, with 8 bases that match TRBD2. CDR1 is MNHNS and CDR2 is SASEGT in the germline V gene. This CDR3 is built from 14 residues. The J segment lost 4 bases and the V segment lost 7 bases, leaving 6 bases of the junction unmatched. The chain's CDR3 is CASIPGGSYNEQFF. In nucleotides, the CDR3 is TGTGCCAGCATCCCGGGAGGGTCTTACAATGAGCAGTTCTTC.

This clone turned up a few times. The rearrangement links TRBV2 to TRBJ1-5; no clear D. There are 15 residues in the CDR3. Germline CDR1 reads SNHLY; CDR2 reads FYNNEI. Trimming shortened V by 3 bases and J by 0 bases, and 9 bases separated the two germline ends. CDR3 amino acids: CASSDTANSNQPQHF. The CDR3 DNA reads TGTGCCAGCAGTGATACAGCAAATAGCAATCAGCCCCAGCATTTT.

CDR3 coding DNA: TGTGCCAGCAGCGTAGCGGGAACCTCCTACGAGCAGTACTTC. It specifies CASSVAGTSYEQYF. The V call is TRBV6-5, the J call TRBJ2-7, with 8 bases that match TRBD2. V trimming: 6 bases; J trimming: 0 bases; junction bases outside the gene matches: 4. CDR1 is MNHEY and CDR2 is SVGAGI in the germline V gene. This CDR3 region has 14 residues.

V and J are TRBV19 and TRBJ1-5, with TRBD1 matching 8 bases. V dropped 7 bases and J dropped 2; count of bases not matched to a gene: 4. CDR3 length: 14 amino acids. Germline V lookup: CDR1 LNHDA, CDR2 SQIVND (reference sequence). For the CDR3, the DNA is TGTGCCAGTAAGGCGGGACAGGGCAATCAGCCCCAGCATTTT. This translates into CASKAGQGNQPQHF.

The chain is built from TRBV6-5 and TRBJ1-2; 9 bases match TRBD1. The length of the CDR3 is 16 residues. After removal of 0 bases from V and 4 bases from J, the junction contained 6 bases not matched to a gene. Germline lookup yields CDR1 MNHEY and CDR2 SVGAGI. The CDR3: CASSYSPTGGGYGYTF. The DNA of the CDR3 is TGTGCCAGCAGTTACTCCCCGACAGGGGGAGGCTATGGCTACACCTTC.

The table lists this clone with a few counts. V usage is TRBV27 and J usage is TRBJ1-1, with D perhaps matching TRBD1 (6 bases). This CDR3 has 12 amino acids. Germline assignment: CDR1 MNHEY and CDR2 SMNVEV (reference sequence). V was cut by 8 bases and J by 1 base, with 8 bases left in between. The CDR3 DNA follows: TGTGCCAGCCGCAGGGGGAACACTGAAGCTTTCTTT. Its protein is CASRRGNTEAFF.